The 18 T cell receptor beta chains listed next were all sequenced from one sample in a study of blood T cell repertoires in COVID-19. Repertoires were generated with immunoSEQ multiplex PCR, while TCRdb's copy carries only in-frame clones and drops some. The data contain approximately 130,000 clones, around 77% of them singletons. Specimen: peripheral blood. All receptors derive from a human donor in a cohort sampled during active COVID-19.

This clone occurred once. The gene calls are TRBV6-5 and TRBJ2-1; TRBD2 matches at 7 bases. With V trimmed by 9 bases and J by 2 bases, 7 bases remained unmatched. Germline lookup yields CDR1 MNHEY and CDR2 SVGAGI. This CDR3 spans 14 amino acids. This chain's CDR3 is CASIQRETYNEQFF. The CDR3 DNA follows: TGTGCCAGTATACAGCGGGAAACCTACAATGAGCAGTTCTTC.

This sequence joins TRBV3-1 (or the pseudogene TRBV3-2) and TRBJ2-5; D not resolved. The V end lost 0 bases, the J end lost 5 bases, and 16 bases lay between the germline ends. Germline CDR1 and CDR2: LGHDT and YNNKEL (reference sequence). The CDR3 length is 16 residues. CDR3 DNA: TGTGCCAGCAGCCAAGATATCAGTAGTGCACAGGAGACCCAGTACTTC. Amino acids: CASSQDISSAQETQYF.

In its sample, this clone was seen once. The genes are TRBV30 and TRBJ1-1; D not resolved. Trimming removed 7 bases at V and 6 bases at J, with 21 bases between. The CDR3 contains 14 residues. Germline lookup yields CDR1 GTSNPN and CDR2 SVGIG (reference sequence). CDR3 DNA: TGTGCCTTTTCCTCGGGCCCCGAGGGAGCTGAAGCTTTCTTT. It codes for CAFSSGPEGAEAFF.

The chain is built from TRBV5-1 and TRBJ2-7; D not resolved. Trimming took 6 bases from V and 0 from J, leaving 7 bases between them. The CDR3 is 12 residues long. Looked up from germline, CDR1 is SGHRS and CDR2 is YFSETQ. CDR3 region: CASTGPSYEQYF. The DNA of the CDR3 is TGCGCCAGCACCGGTCCCTCCTACGAGCAGTACTTC.

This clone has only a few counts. CDR3 residues: CASNPGTGISEAFF. The CDR3 DNA reads TGTGCCAGCAACCCCGGGACAGGGATATCTGAAGCTTTCTTT. The V gene is TRBV27, the J gene TRBJ1-1, with 9 bases fitting TRBD1. Unmatched junction bases numbered 9, after V lost 7 bases and J lost 6 bases. The CDR3 consists of 14 residues. The germline V gene has CDR1 MNHEY and CDR2 SMNVEV (reference sequence).

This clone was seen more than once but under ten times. CDR3: CASRRGPYEQYF. The CDR3 region has the DNA TGTGCCAGCAGGCGGGGGCCCTACGAGCAGTACTTC. The V and J genes are TRBV6-5 and TRBJ2-7; D may be TRBD2 (7 bases). The length of the CDR3 is 12 residues. V dropped 6 bases and J dropped 2 bases, with 8 bases sitting between them. The V gene's germline CDR1 is MNHEY and CDR2 SVGAGI.

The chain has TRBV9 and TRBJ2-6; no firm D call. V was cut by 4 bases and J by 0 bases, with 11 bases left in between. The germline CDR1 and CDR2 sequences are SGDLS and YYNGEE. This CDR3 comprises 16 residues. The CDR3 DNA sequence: TGTGCCAGCAGCAGCGCGAGAGTCTCTGGGGCCAACGTCCTGACTTTC. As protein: CASSSARVSGANVLTF.

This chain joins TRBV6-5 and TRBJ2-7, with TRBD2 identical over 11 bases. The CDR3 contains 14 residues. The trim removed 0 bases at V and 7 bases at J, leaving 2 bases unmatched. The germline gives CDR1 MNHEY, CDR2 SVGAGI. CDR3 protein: CASSYSVAGGEQYF. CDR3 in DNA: TGTGCCAGCAGTTACTCTGTAGCGGGGGGGGAGCAGTACTTC.

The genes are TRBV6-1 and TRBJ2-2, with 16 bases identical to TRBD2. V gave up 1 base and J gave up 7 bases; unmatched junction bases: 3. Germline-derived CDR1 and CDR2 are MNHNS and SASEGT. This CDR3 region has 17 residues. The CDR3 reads CASSEEGLAGGGGELFF. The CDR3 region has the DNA TGTGCCAGCAGTGAAGAGGGACTAGCGGGAGGGGGCGGGGAGCTGTTTTTT.

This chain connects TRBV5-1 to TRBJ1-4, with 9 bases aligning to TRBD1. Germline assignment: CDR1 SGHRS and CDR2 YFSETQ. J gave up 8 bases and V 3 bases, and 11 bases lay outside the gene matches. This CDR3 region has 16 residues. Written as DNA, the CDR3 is TGCGCCAGCAGCTCTCCGGGGGGACAGGGAGAGGAAAAACTGTTTTTT. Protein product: CASSSPGGQGEEKLFF.

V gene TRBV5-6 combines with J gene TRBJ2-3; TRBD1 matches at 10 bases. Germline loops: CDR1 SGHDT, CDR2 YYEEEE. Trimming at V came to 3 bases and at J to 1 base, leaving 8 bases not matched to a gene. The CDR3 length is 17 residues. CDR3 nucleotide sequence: TGTGCCAGCAGCTCCGAAGGGACAGGGGCGGGCACAGATACGCAGTATTTT. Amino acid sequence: CASSSEGTGAGTDTQYF.

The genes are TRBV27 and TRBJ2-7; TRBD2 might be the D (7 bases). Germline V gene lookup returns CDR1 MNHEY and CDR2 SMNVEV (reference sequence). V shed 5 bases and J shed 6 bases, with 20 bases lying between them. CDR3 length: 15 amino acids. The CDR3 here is CASSLGPRGGSEQYF. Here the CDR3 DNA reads TGTGCCAGCAGTCTCGGTCCAAGGGGGGGTAGCGAGCAGTACTTC.

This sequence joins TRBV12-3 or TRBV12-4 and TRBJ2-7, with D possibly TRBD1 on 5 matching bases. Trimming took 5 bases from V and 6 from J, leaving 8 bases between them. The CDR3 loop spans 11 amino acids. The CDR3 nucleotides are TGTGCCAGCAGTCCAGGGTTCGAGCAGTACTTC. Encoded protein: CASSPGFEQYF.

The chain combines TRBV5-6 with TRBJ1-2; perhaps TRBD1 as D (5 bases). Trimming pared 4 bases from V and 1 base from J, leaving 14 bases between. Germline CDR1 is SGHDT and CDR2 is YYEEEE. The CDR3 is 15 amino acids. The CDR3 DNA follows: TGTGCCAGCAGCCGGCAGGGAAGGCGTAACTATGGCTACACCTTC. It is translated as CASSRQGRRNYGYTF.

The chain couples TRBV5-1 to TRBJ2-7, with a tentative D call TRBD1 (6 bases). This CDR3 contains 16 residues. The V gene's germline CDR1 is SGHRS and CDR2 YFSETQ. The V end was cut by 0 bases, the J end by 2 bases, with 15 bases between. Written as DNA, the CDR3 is TGCGCCAGCAGCTTGGGGGGGCAGTTTCTTCCCTACGAGCAGTACTTC. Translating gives CASSLGGQFLPYEQYF.

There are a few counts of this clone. As DNA, the CDR3 is TGTGCCTGGAGTGTCCGACTAGCGGGGGGGAATGAGCAGTTCTTC. Translated: CAWSVRLAGGNEQFF. The chain links TRBV30 to TRBJ2-1; 14 nucleotides agree with TRBD2. CDR1 is GTSNPN, CDR2 SVGIG, per germline (reference sequence). CDR3 size: 15 residues. Unmatched junction bases numbered 2, after V lost 0 bases and J lost 7 bases.

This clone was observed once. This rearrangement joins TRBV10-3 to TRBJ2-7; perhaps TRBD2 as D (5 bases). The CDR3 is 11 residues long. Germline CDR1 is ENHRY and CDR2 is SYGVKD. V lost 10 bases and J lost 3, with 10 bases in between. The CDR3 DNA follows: TGTGCCAGCGAGGGTAACTACGAGCAGTACTTC. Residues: CASEGNYEQYF.

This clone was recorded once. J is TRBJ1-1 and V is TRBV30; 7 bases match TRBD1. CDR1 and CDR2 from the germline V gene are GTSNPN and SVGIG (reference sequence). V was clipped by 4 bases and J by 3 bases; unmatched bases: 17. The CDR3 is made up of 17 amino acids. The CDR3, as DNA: TGTGCCTGGACCCTCCCCCGAGAGACAGGGCAGGACACTGAAGCTTTCTTT. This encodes CAWTLPRETGQDTEAFF.